Sequencing of this T cell receptor beta chain was carried out in a study of CD8 T cells in ankylosing spondylitis. Study-wide findings and caveats: Seven or eight highly homologous variants made up a TCR beta motif, and this motif appeared characteristic of ankylosing spondylitis blood. Disease-associated clonotypes exhibited CD8+ identity and were relatively infrequent in peripheral blood. Clones linked to disease were reported to show significant enrichment in matched ankylosing spondylitis synovial fluid.

Note on this clonotype: Antigen unknown.

For TCR beta, libraries came from quantitative 5'-RACE with molecular barcodes. One entry per CDR3 protein, called by TCRdb with MiXCR from the 5' RACE reads. The sample carries 250,000 to 350,000 distinct CDR3 sequences, under 25% recorded once. The sequenced material came from blood, either unsorted or a sorted T cell fraction (not recorded which). The origin of this receptor is a female donor with ankylosing spondylitis or in good health (not recorded which).

DNA of the CDR3: TGCAGTGCTAGAGATAGGAGTCCGTCGGGCTTCAGTGGCTACACCTTC. Protein product: CSARDRSPSGFSGYTF. J is TRBJ1-2 and V is TRBV20-1; D gene uncertain. The CDR3 consists of 16 residues. The V gene lost 0 bases and the J gene lost 7 bases, with 21 bases spanning the gap. From germline, CDR1 is DFQATT and CDR2 SNEGSKA (reference sequence).